What follows describes a single T cell receptor (beta chain). This record belongs to a study of blood T cell repertoires in COVID-19. The CDR3 has 13 amino acids. V lost 4 bases and J lost 7, with 13 bases in between. Germline CDR1 reads SNHLY; CDR2 reads FYNNEI. The protocol was immunoSEQ multiplex PCR, while the TCRdb copy is restricted to in-frame clones and leaves out a portion. The data show 140,000 or so clones, with about 80% seen just once and roughly 7.3% held by the top ten. Sequencing was carried out using peripheral blood. The chain carries TRBV2 and TRBJ1-2; D is perhaps TRBD1 (6 bases). The TCR comes from a human donor in a cohort sampled during active COVID-19. This CDR3 is CASSVSGVSGYTF. CDR3 in DNA: TGTGCCAGCAGTGTCTCAGGGGTGTCTGGCTACACCTTC.